This T cell receptor beta chain was found in a study of shared clonotypes between healthy human individuals. Findings and caveats of the study: The low donor count limited represented genetic and exposure-history diversity. Rarefaction analysis demonstrated incomplete sorted-subset sequencing notwithstanding large depth.

Worth noting for this clone: Antigen: not known.

The CDR3 is 17 amino acids. The V end was cut by 1 base, the J end by 1 base, with 17 bases between. The germline CDR1 and CDR2 sequences are SGHRS and YFSETQ. Produced via immunoSEQ multiplex PCR; TCRdb's table is partial and in-frame only. The sample has 2,100,000 or so clones; under 97% are singletons. The receptor was isolated from a man younger than 35 in good health. This rearrangement joins TRBV5-1 to TRBJ1-1; the D gene is possibly TRBD1 (5 bases). Material for sequencing was naive CD4+ T cells sorted from blood. The subset is: CD45RA+ positively selected. DNA for the CDR3: TGCGCCAGCAGCTTGACCACAGGAGGACTATCGAACACTGAAGCTTTCTTT. Protein product: CASSLTTGGLSNTEAFF.